This paragraph reports one TCR beta chain. The data originate from a study of control samples from healthy donors and cancer patients. Using immunoSEQ multiplex PCR, the repertoire was profiled, and TCRdb retains in-frame clones only, with some absent. The sample has 100,000 to 150,000 clones; over 75% are singletons. CDR1 and CDR2 (germline): SGHNT, YYREEE (reference sequence). The V segment lost 3 bases and the J segment 8 bases; nucleotides outside the gene matches: 13. This CDR3 contains 15 residues. The sequenced sample consisted of blood. The clonotype originates from a middle-aged man in good health. The chain uses TRBV5-4 and TRBJ1-1, with 7 positions matching TRBD1. The CDR3 here is CASSSPRDGGQEAFF. DNA of the CDR3: TGTGCCAGCAGCTCACCCCGGGACGGGGGACAGGAAGCTTTCTTT. Complete variable domain (other parts from reference TRBV5-4 and TRBJ1-1): ETGVTQSPTHLIKTRGQQVTLRCSSQSGHNTVSWYQQALGQGPQFIFQYYREEENGRGNFPPRFSGLQFPNYSSELNVNALELDDSALYLCASSSPRDGGQEAFFGQGTRLTVV.